This T cell receptor (beta chain) is from a study of control samples from healthy donors and cancer patients. TCRdb keeps only in-frame clones here, not all; method: immunoSEQ multiplex PCR. The data hold roughly 100,000 clones, with around 90% observed a single time. The V segment lost 1 base and the J segment 6 bases; nucleotides outside the gene matches: 0. CDR3 size: 13 residues. Germline V gene lookup returns CDR1 KGHSH and CDR2 LQKENI. What was sequenced was blood. This sequence originates from a human donor in good health. The donor label of this sample is uncertain. The chain uses TRBV18 and TRBJ1-2; TRBD1 agrees at 9 bases. The CDR3 DNA reads TGTGCCAGCTCACCACGACAGGGGGATGGCTACACCTTC. The encoded protein is CASSPRQGDGYTF.